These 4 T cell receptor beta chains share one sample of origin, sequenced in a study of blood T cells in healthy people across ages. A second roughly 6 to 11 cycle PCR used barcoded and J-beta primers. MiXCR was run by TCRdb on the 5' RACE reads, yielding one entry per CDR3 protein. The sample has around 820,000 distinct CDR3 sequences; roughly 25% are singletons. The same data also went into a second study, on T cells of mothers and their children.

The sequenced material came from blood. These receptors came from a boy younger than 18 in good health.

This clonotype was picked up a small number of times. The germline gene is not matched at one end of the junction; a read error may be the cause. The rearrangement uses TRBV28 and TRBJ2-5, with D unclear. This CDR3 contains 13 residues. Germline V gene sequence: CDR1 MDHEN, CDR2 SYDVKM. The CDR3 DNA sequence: TGTGCCTGCAGTTTGACACCCCAGGAGACCCAGTACTTC. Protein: CACSLTPQETQYF.

CDR3 DNA sequence: TGTGCCAGCAGCTTAGATGCAGAGTCCTACGAGCAGTACTTC. Translating it yields CASSLDAESYEQYF. The chain employs TRBV11-3 and TRBJ2-7; D remains ambiguous. CDR3 size: 14 residues. Per germline, CDR1 SGHNT and CDR2 YENEEA. V was pared by 0 bases and J by 1 base, with 7 bases between.

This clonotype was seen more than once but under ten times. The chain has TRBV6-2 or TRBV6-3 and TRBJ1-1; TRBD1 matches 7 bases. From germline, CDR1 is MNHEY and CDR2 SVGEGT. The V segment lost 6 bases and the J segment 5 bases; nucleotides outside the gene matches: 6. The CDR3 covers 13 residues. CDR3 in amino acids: CASSYTTGTEAFF. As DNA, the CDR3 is TGTGCCAGCAGCTATACGACAGGGACTGAAGCTTTCTTT.

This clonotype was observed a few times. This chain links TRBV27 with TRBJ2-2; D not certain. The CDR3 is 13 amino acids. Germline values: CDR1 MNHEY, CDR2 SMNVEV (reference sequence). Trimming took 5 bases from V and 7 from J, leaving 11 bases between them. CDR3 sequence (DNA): TGTGCCAGCAGTAGGTCTAGTTACGGGGAGCTGTTTTTT. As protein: CASSRSSYGELFF.